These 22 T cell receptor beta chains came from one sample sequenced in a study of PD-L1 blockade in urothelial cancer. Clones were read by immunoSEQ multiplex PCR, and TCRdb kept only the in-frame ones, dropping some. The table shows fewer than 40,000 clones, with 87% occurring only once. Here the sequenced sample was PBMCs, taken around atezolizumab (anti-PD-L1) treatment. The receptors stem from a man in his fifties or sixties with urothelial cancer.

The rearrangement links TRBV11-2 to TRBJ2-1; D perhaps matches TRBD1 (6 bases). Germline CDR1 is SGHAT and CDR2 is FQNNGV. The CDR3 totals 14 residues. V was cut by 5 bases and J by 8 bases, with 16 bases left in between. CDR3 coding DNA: TGTGCCAGCAGCCCCCCAACAGGGTTCCATGAGCAGTTCTTC. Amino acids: CASSPPTGFHEQFF.

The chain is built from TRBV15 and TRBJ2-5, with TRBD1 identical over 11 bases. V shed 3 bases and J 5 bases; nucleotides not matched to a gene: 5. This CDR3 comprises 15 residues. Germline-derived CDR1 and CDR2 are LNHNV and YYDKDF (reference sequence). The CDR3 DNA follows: TGTGCCACCAGCAGGGACAGGGGGCTTGGGGAGACCCAGTACTTC. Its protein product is CATSRDRGLGETQYF. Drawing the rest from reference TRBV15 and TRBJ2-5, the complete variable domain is DAMVIQNPRYQVTQFGKPVTLSCSQTLNHNVMYWYQQKSSQAPKLLFHYYDKDFNNEADTPDNFQSRRPNTSFCFLDIRSPGLGDTAMYLCATSRDRGLGETQYFGPGTRLLVL.

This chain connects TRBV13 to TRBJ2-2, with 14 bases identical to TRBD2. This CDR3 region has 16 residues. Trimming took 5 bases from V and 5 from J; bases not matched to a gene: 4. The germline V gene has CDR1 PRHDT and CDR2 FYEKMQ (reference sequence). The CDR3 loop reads CASSLRTSGRTGELFF. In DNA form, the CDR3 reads TGTGCCAGCAGCCTGAGGACTAGCGGGAGGACCGGGGAGCTGTTTTTT.

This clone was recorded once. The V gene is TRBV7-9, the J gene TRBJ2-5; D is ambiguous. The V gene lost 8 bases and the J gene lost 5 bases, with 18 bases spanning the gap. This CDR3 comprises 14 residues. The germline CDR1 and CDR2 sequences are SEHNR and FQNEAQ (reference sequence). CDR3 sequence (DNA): TGTGCCAGCCACTCTCCCACGTTCCCGGAGACCCAGTACTTC. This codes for CASHSPTFPETQYF.

The DNA of the CDR3 is TGCGCCAGCAGCTTGGACCCGGGAGAGCAGTTCTTC. This sequence encodes CASSLDPGEQFF. This sequence joins TRBV5-1 and TRBJ2-1; possible D gene TRBD2, 5 bases. CDR1 and CDR2 from the germline V gene are SGHRS and YFSETQ. With 0 bases removed from V and 10 bases from J, the gap between germline ends came to 8 bases. This CDR3 has 12 residues.

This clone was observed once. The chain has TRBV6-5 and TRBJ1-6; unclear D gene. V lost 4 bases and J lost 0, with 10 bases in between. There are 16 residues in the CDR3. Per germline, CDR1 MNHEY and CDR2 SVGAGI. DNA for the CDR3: TGTGCCAGCAGTTTGAGAGGGAACTCCTATAATTCACCCCTCCACTTT. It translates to CASSLRGNSYNSPLHF.

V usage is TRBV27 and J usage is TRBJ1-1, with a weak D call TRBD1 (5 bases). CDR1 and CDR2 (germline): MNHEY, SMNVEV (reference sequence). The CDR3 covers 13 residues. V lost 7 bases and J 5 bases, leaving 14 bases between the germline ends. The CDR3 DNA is TGTGCCAGCAAGACCCCGAAGGGGACTGAAGCTTTCTTT. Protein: CASKTPKGTEAFF.

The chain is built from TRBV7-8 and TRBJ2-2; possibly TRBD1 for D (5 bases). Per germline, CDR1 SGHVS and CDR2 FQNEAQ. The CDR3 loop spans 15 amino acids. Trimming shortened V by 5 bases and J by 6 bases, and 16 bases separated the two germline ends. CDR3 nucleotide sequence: TGTGCCAGCAGCATAGAGACAGTACGGGCCGGGGAGCTGTTTTTT. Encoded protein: CASSIETVRAGELFF.

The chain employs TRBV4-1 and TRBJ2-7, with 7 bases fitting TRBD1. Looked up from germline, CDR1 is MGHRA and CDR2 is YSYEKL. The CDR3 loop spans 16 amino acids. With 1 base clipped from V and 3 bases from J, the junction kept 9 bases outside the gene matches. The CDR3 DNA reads TGCGCCAGCAGCCAAGGGGGCGGACAGGTTGGCTACGAGCAGTACTTC. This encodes CASSQGGGQVGYEQYF.

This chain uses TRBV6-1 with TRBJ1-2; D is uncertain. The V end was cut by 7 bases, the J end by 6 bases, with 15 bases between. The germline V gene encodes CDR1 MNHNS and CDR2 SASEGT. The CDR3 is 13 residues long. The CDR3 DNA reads TGTGCCAGCACCCCCCCGGGGAAAAATGGCTACACCTTC. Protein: CASTPPGKNGYTF.

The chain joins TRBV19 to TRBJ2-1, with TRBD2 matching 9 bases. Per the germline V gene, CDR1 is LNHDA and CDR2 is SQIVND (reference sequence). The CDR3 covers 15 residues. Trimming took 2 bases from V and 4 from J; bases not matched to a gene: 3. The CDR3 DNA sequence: TGTGCCAGTAGTATACTTAGCGGGAGATACAATGAGCAGTTCTTC. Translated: CASSILSGRYNEQFF.

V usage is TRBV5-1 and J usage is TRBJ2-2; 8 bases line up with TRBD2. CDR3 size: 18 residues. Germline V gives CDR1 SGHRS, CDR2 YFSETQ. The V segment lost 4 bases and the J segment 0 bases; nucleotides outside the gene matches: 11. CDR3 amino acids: CASSPSGSGETNTGELFF. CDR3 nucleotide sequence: TGCGCCAGCAGCCCGTCGGGTAGCGGGGAAACGAACACCGGGGAGCTGTTTTTT.

The CDR3 here is CASSPSPQGTGNTIYF. The CDR3 DNA sequence: TGTGCCAGCTCACCGAGCCCACAGGGTACTGGAAACACCATATATTTT. This chain joins TRBV18 and TRBJ1-3, with a tentative D call TRBD1 (6 bases). V was clipped by 3 bases and J by 2 bases, with 14 bases between them. This CDR3 is built from 16 residues. Germline V CDR1 and CDR2: KGHSH, LQKENI.

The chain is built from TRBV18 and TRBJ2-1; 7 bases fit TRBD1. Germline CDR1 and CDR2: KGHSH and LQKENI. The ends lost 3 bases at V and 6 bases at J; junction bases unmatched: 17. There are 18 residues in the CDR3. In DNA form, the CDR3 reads TGTGCCAGCTCACCGACGGACAGGTCCTCCCCCCGATCCAATGAGCAGTTCTTC. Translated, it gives CASSPTDRSSPRSNEQFF. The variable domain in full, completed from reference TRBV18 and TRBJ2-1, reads NAGVMQNPRHLVRRRGQEARLRCSPMKGHSHVYWYRQLPEEGLKFMVYLQKENIIDESGMPKERFSAEFPKEGPSILRIQQVVRGDSAAYFCASSPTDRSSPRSNEQFFGPGTRLTVL.

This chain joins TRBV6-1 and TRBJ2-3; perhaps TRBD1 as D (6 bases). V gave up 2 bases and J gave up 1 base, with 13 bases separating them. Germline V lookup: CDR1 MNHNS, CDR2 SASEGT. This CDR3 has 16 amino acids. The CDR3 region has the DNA TGTGCCAGCAGTGAAAGGGGGATTGCGGGCACAGATACGCAGTATTTT. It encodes CASSERGIAGTDTQYF.

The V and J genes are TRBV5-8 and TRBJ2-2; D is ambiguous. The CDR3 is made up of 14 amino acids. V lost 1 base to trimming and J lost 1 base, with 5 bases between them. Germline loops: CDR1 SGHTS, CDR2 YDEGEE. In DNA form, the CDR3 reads TGTGCCAGCAGCTTGTTACAGAACACCGGGGAGCTGTTTTTT. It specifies CASSLLQNTGELFF.

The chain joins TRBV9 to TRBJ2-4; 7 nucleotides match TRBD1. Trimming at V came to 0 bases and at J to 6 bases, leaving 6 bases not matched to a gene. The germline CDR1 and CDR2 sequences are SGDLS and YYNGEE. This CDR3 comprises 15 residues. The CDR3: CASSVGSGQINIQYF. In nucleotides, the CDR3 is TGTGCCAGCAGCGTAGGATCGGGACAGATAAACATTCAGTACTTC.

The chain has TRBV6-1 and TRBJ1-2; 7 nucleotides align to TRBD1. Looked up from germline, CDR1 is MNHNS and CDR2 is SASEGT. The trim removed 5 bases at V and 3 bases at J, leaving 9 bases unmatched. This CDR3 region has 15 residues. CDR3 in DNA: TGTGCCAGCAGTACAGACAGGGAGTGGCACTATGGCTACACCTTC. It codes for CASSTDREWHYGYTF.

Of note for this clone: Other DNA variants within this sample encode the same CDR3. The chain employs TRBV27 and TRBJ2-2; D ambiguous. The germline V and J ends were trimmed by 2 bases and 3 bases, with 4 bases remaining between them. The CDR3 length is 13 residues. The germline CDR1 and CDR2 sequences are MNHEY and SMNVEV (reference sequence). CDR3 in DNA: TGTGCCAGCAGTTTACCTTACACCGGGGAGCTGTTTTTT. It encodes CASSLPYTGELFF.

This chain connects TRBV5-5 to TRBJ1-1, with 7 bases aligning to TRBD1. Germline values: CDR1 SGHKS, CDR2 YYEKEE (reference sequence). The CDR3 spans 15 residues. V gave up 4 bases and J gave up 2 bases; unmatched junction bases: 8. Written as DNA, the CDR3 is TGTGCCAGCAGCCCGCGTCAGGGGGACAACACTGAAGCTTTCTTT. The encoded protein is CASSPRQGDNTEAFF.

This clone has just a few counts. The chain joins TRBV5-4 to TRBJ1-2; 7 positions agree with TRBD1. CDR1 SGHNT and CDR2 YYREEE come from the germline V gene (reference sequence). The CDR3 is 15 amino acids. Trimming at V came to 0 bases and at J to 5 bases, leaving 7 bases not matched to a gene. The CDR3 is CASSLVGTETYGYTF. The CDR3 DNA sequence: TGTGCCAGCAGCTTGGTCGGGACAGAGACATATGGCTACACCTTC.

The CDR3, as DNA: TGTGCCAGCAGCGTAGGGACAGGGGGCAATTGGAACACAGATACGCAGTATTTT. It specifies CASSVGTGGNWNTDTQYF. This chain uses TRBV9 with TRBJ2-3; 11 bases map to TRBD1. Per germline, CDR1 SGDLS and CDR2 YYNGEE. V shed 0 bases and J 2 bases; nucleotides not matched to a gene: 8. This CDR3 is 18 amino acids long.